This TCR beta chain was sequenced during a study of blood T cell repertoires in COVID-19. CDR3 length: 14 amino acids. The V end was cut by 1 base, the J end by 5 bases, with 9 bases between. From germline, CDR1 is SGHAT and CDR2 FQNNGV. Participant ages covered roughly 18 to 89 years across 25 or so US areas. Donors in Cohort 3 counted as recovered after two negative PCRs, clearance, or symptom resolution. Data came from immunoSEQ multiplex PCR; TCRdb stores just in-frame clones and leaves some out. Altogether more than 300,000 clones are present, 80% to 90% being singletons, with the ten largest covering about 4.1%.

The chain couples TRBV11-2 to TRBJ2-1; perhaps TRBD2 as D (6 bases). Sequenced input: PBMCs or T cells enriched from blood (not recorded which). The receptor comes from a man between 25 and 39 years old who had recovered from COVID-19. The CDR3 reads CASSLGLANNEQFF. The CDR3 DNA sequence: TGTGCCAGCAGCTTAGGGCTAGCGAACAATGAGCAGTTCTTC.